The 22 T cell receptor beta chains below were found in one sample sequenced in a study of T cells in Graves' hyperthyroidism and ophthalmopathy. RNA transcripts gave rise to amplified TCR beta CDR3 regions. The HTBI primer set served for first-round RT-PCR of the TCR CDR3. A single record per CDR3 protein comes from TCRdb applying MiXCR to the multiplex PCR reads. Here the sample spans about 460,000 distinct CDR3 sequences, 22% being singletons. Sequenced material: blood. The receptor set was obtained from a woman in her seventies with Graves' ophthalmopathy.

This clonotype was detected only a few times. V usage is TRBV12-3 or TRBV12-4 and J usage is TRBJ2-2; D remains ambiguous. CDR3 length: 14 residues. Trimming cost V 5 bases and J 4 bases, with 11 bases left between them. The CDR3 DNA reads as TGTGCCAGCAGTCGCCCTACTTTCACCGGGGAGCTGTTTTTT. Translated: CASSRPTFTGELFF.

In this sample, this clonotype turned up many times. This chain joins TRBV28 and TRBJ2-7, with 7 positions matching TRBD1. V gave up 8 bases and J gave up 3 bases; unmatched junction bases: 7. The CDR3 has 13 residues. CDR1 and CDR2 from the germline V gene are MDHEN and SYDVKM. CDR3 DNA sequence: TGTGCCAGCGTATCGGGACAGTTCTACGAGCAGTACTTC. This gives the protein CASVSGQFYEQYF.

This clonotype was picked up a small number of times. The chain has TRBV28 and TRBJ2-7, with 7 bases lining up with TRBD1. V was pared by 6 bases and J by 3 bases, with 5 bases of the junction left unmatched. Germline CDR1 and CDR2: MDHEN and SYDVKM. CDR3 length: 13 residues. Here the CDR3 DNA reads TGTGCCAGCAGCCGGGACAGAAACTACGAGCAGTACTTC. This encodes CASSRDRNYEQYF.

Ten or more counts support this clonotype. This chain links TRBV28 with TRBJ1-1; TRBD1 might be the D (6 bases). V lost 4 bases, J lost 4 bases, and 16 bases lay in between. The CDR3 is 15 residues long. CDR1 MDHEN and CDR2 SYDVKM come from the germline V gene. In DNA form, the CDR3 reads TGTGCCAGCAGTTCCCCTGTGGGGGGGCTCACTGAAGCTTTCTTT. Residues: CASSSPVGGLTEAFF.

CDR3: CASSQDRGTGGLEAFF. The CDR3 bases are TGTGCCAGCAGCCAAGATAGAGGGACAGGGGGTCTTGAAGCTTTCTTT. V gene TRBV3-1 combines with J gene TRBJ1-1, with 11 bases aligning to TRBD1. V was pared by 0 bases and J by 7 bases, with 7 bases of the junction left unmatched. CDR1 and CDR2 (germline): LGHDT, YNNKEL (reference sequence). This CDR3 comprises 16 residues.

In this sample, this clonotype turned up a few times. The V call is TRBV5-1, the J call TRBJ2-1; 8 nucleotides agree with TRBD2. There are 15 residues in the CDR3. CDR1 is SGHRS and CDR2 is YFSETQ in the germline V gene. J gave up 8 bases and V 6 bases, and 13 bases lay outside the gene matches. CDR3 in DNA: TGCGCCAGCACCACTGGGGCTAGCGGGCAAGATGAGCAGTTCTTC. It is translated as CASTTGASGQDEQFF.

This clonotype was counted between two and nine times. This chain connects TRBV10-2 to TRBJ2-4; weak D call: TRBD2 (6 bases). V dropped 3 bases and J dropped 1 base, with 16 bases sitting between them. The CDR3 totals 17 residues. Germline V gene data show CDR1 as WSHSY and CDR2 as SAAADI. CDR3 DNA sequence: TGCGCCAGCAGTGACTTCGCTCTTCGGGAGGCCAAAAACATTCAGTACTTC. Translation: CASSDFALREAKNIQYF.

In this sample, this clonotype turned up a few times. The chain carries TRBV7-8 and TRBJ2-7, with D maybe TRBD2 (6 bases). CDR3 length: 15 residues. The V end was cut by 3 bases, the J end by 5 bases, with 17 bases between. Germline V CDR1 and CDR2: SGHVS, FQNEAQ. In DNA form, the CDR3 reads TGTGCCAGCAGCTTCCGCGGCGGGGCGTCCCACGAGCAGTACTTC. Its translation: CASSFRGGASHEQYF.

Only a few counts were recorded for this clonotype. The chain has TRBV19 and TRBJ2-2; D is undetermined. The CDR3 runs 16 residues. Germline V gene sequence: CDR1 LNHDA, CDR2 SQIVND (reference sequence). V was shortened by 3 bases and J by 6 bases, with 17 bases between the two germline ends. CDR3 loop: CASSIAGIHAAGELFF. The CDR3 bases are TGTGCCAGTAGTATCGCCGGAATCCATGCCGCCGGGGAGCTGTTTTTT.

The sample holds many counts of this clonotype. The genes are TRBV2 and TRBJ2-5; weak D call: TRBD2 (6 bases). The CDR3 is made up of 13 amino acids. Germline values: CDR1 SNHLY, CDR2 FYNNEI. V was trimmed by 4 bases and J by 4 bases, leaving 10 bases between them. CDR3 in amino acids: CASSGVSGETQYF. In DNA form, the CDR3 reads TGTGCCAGCAGTGGGGTTAGCGGAGAGACCCAGTACTTC.

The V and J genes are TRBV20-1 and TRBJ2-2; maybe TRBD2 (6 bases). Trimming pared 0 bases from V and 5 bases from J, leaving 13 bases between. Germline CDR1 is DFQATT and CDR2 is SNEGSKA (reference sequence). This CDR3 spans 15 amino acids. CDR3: CSARDPTSPTGELFF. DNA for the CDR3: TGCAGTGCTAGAGACCCCACTAGCCCAACCGGGGAGCTGTTTTTT.

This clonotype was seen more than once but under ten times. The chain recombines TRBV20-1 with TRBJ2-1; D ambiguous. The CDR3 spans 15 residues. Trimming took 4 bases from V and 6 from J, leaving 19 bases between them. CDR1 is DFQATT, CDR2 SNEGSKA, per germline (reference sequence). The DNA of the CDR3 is TGCAGTGCTAATGCCGGCTGGGGAAGTGGCAATGAGCAGTTCTTC. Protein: CSANAGWGSGNEQFF.

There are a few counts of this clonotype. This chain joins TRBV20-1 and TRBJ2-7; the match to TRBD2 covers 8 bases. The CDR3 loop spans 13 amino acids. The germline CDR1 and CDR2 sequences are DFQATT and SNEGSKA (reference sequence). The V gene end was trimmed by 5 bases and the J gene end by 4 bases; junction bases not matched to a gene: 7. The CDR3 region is CSAHLAGPYEQYF. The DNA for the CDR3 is TGCAGTGCTCACCTAGCGGGTCCTTACGAGCAGTACTTC.

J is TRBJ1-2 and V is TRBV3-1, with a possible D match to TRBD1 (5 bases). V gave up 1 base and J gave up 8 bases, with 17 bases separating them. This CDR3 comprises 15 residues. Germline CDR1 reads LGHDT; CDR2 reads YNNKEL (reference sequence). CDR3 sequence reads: CASSQGRGPSEGYTF. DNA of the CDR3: TGTGCCAGCAGCCAAGGGAGGGGACCGTCCGAGGGCTACACCTTC.

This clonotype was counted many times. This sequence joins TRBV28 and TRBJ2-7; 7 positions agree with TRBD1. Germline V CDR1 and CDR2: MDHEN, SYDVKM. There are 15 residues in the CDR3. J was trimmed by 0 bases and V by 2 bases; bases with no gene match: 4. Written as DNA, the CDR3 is TGTGCCAGCAGTTTAATAGGGACAGACTCCTACGAGCAGTACTTC. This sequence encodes CASSLIGTDSYEQYF.

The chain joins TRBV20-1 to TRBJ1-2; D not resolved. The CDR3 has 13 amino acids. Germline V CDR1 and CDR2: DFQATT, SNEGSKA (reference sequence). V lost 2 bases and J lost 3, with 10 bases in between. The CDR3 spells CSARKEADYGYTF. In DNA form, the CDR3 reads TGCAGTGCTAGAAAAGAGGCGGACTATGGCTACACCTTC.

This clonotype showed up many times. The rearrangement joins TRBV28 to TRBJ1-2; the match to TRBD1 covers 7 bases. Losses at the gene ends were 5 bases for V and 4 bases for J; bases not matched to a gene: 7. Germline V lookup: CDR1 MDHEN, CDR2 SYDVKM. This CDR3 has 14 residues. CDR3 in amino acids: CASSRRGTAYGYTF. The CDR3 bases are TGTGCCAGCAGTCGCCGAGGGACAGCCTATGGCTACACCTTC.

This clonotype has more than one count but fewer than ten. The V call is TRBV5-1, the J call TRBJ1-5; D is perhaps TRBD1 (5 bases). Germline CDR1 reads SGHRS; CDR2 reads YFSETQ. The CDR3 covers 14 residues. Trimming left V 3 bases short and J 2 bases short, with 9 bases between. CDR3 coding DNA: TGCGCCAGCAGCTCAGGGATGGGCAATCAGCCCCAGCATTTT. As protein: CASSSGMGNQPQHF. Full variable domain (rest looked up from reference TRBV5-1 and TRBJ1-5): KAGVTQTPRYLIKTRGQQVTLSCSPISGHRSVSWYQQTPGQGLQFLFEYFSETQRNKGNFPGRFSGRQFSNSRSEMNVSTLELGDSALYLCASSSGMGNQPQHFGDGTRLSIL.

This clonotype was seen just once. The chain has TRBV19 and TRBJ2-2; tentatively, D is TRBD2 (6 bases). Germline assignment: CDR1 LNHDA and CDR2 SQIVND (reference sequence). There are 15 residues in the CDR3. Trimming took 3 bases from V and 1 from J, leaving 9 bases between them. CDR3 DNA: TGTGCCAGTAGTATCTCGGGGGTGAACACCGGGGAGCTGTTTTTT. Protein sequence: CASSISGVNTGELFF.

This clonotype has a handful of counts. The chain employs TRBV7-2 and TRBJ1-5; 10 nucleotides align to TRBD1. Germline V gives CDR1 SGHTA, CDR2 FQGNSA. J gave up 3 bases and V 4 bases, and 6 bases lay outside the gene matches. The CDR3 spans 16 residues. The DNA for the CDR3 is TGTGCCAGCAGCTACGCCGGGACAGGGGTCAATCAGCCCCAGCATTTT. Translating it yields CASSYAGTGVNQPQHF.

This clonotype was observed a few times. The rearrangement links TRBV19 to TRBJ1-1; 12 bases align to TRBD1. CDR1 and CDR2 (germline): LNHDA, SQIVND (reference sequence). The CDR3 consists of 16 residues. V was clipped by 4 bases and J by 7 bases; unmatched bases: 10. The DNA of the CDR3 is TGTGCCAGTAGTACCGGGACAGGGGGCGGCCAGGGTGAAGCTTTCTTT. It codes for CASSTGTGGGQGEAFF.

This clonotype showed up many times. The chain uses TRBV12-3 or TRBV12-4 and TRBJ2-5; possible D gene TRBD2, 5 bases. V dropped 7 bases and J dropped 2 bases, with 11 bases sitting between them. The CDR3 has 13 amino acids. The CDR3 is CASTSTTQETQYF. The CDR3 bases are TGTGCCAGCACCTCGACTACACAAGAGACCCAGTACTTC.